The next 32 T cell receptor beta chains were all read from a single sample in a study of blood T cell repertoires in COVID-19. Sequenced by immunoSEQ multiplex PCR; TCRdb stores in-frame clones only, minus some. The sample lists 90,000 to 150,000 clones, around 88% occurring once. Material for sequencing was peripheral blood. These receptors all stem from a human donor with acute or convalescent COVID-19. The donor label of this sample is uncertain.

The chain joins TRBV9 to TRBJ2-5, with 13 bases aligning to TRBD2. CDR3 length equals 16 residues. The V gene's germline CDR1 is SGDLS and CDR2 YYNGEE. The V segment lost 3 bases and the J segment 2 bases; nucleotides outside the gene matches: 4. DNA of the CDR3: TGTGCCAGCAGCGAGGGGACTAGCGGGGTACAAGAGACCCAGTACTTC. Protein product: CASSEGTSGVQETQYF. The variable domain in full, completed from reference TRBV9 and TRBJ2-5, reads DSGVTQTPKHLITATGQRVTLRCSPRSGDLSVYWYQQSLDQGLQFLIQYYNGEERAKGNILERFSAQQFPDLHSELNLSSLELGDSALYFCASSEGTSGVQETQYFGPGTRLLVL.

The V and J genes are TRBV19 and TRBJ1-2, with TRBD1 matching 9 bases. J lost 1 base, V lost 3 bases, and 0 bases had no gene match. This CDR3 is 14 amino acids long. Germline values: CDR1 LNHDA, CDR2 SQIVND (reference sequence). CDR3 loop: CASSMDRGNYGYTF. The DNA for the CDR3 is TGTGCCAGTAGTATGGACAGGGGTAACTATGGCTACACCTTC.

A single count supports this clone. The chain is built from TRBV2 and TRBJ1-1; possibly TRBD1 for D (5 bases). V lost 0 bases, J lost 5 bases, and 16 bases lay in between. The germline gives CDR1 SNHLY, CDR2 FYNNEI. CDR3 length: 16 residues. CDR3 region: CASSEARTFGRTEAFF. In DNA, the CDR3 is TGTGCCAGCAGTGAAGCAAGGACATTTGGACGTACTGAAGCTTTCTTT.

This rearrangement joins TRBV6-2 or TRBV6-3 to TRBJ2-1; D unclear. Germline CDR1 reads MNHEY; CDR2 reads SVGEGT. There are 16 residues in the CDR3. The V and J ends lost 2 bases and 0 bases respectively, with 11 bases between them. CDR3 residues: CASSYGRVSSYNEQFF. The DNA for the CDR3 is TGTGCCAGCAGTTACGGTCGAGTAAGCTCCTACAATGAGCAGTTCTTC.

This clone was found a few times. The chain joins TRBV7-9 to TRBJ2-1, with D possibly matching TRBD2 (5 bases). The V gene's germline CDR1 is SEHNR and CDR2 FQNEAQ (reference sequence). V was pared by 1 base and J by 4 bases, with 8 bases between. CDR3 length equals 14 residues. The CDR3 DNA reads TGTGCCAGCAGCTTAGTGGAGCGGTACAATGAGCAGTTCTTC. Translation: CASSLVERYNEQFF.

This chain uses TRBV7-8 with TRBJ1-6, with D maybe TRBD1 (5 bases). This CDR3 is built from 14 residues. The germline CDR1 and CDR2 sequences are SGHVS and FQNEAQ. V was cut by 5 bases and J by 10 bases, with 15 bases left in between. The CDR3, as DNA: TGTGCCAGCAGCGTTATTGGGGGGTCCTCACCCCTCCACTTT. This translates into CASSVIGGSSPLHF.

The chain employs TRBV10-2 and TRBJ2-5, with a possible D match to TRBD2 (5 bases). Deletions cut 3 bases from V and 3 bases from J, with 8 bases between. Germline V gene lookup returns CDR1 WSHSY and CDR2 SAAADI. This CDR3 has 13 amino acids. The CDR3 DNA is TGCGCCAGCAGTGAAAGAGGGAAAGAGACCCAGTACTTC. Translation: CASSERGKETQYF.

The chain joins TRBV10-3 to TRBJ2-1; 12 positions agree with TRBD1. Trimming removed 3 bases from V and 7 bases from J; junction bases left unmatched: 7. Germline V gene sequence: CDR1 ENHRY, CDR2 SYGVKD. The CDR3 is made up of 16 amino acids. CDR3 sequence (DNA): TGTGCCATCAGTGATTCCGGGACAGGGGGCCCAAATGAGCAGTTCTTC. Its protein product is CAISDSGTGGPNEQFF.

This clone appeared a few times. V is TRBV4-3 and J is TRBJ2-7, with 11 nucleotides matching TRBD1. Trimming took 0 bases from V and 6 from J; bases not matched to a gene: 4. In germline, CDR1 is LGHNA, CDR2 YSLEER. The CDR3 length is 15 residues. The CDR3 loop reads CASSQEDRGRFEQYF. In DNA, the CDR3 is TGCGCCAGCAGCCAAGAGGACAGGGGGCGCTTCGAGCAGTACTTC.

This clone was seen more than once but under ten times. The chain links TRBV7-9 to TRBJ1-1; 9 bases are a match to TRBD1. V gave up 5 bases and J gave up 3 bases; unmatched junction bases: 16. CDR3 length equals 18 residues. Per germline, CDR1 SEHNR and CDR2 FQNEAQ (reference sequence). This CDR3 is CASSPPKGGQGPYTEAFF. In DNA, the CDR3 is TGTGCCAGCAGCCCCCCTAAAGGGGGACAGGGTCCCTACACTGAAGCTTTCTTT.

The chain combines TRBV10-2 with TRBJ1-1; D not resolved. The germline gives CDR1 WSHSY, CDR2 SAAADI. This CDR3 comprises 14 residues. Between the trimmed V and J ends, which lost 0 bases and 8 bases, there was a span of 13 bases. CDR3: CASSESEVPREAFF. As DNA, the CDR3 is TGCGCCAGCAGTGAGTCGGAGGTCCCACGAGAAGCTTTCTTT.

The chain joins TRBV7-3 to TRBJ2-2; the D gene is possibly TRBD2 (5 bases). V was shortened by 8 bases and J by 4 bases, with 5 bases between the two germline ends. The CDR3 consists of 11 residues. Germline CDR1 reads SGHTA; CDR2 reads FQGTGA. DNA of the CDR3: TGTGCCAGCCGGGGCACCGGGGAGCTGTTTTTT. Translation gives CASRGTGELFF.

The CDR3 is CAISMTGGETEAFF. DNA of the CDR3: TGTGCCATCAGCATGACAGGGGGCGAGACTGAAGCTTTCTTT. The chain recombines TRBV10-3 with TRBJ1-1; TRBD1 matches 10 bases. This CDR3 is built from 14 residues. CDR1 and CDR2 (germline): ENHRY, SYGVKD. With V trimmed by 6 bases and J by 5 bases, 6 bases remained unmatched.

This chain connects TRBV24-1 to TRBJ2-1; 7 positions agree with TRBD2. Trimming took 5 bases from V and 0 from J; bases not matched to a gene: 3. CDR1 KGHDR and CDR2 SFDVKD come from the germline V gene. The CDR3 runs 15 residues. The CDR3 here is CATSGGGSSYNEQFF. CDR3 DNA sequence: TGTGCCACCAGTGGGGGGGGTAGCTCCTACAATGAGCAGTTCTTC.

This rearrangement joins TRBV7-8 to TRBJ2-3; 7 positions agree with TRBD1. Trimming at V came to 5 bases and at J to 2 bases, leaving 10 bases not matched to a gene. CDR1 and CDR2 (germline): SGHVS, FQNEAQ. This CDR3 has 16 amino acids. Here the CDR3 DNA reads TGTGCCAGCAGCCAACTGACAGGGTCGATCACAGATACGCAGTATTTT. As protein: CASSQLTGSITDTQYF.

The chain joins TRBV9 to TRBJ2-7; D perhaps matches TRBD2 (6 bases). V dropped 0 bases and J dropped 2 bases, with 9 bases sitting between them. The V gene's germline CDR1 is SGDLS and CDR2 YYNGEE. This CDR3 contains 14 residues. The CDR3 here is CASSVAGEPYEQYF. CDR3 sequence (DNA): TGTGCCAGCAGCGTAGCGGGGGAGCCCTACGAGCAGTACTTC.

CDR3 in amino acids: CASSQAGFRNQPQHF. CDR3 DNA: TGCGCCAGCAGCCAAGCCGGGTTCCGCAATCAGCCCCAGCATTTT. V is TRBV4-1 and J is TRBJ1-5; D gene uncertain. The CDR3 spans 15 residues. From germline, CDR1 is MGHRA and CDR2 YSYEKL. Trimming shortened V by 1 base and J by 2 bases, and 9 bases separated the two germline ends.

The chain has TRBV4-1 and TRBJ1-3; unclear D gene. The V end lost 4 bases, the J end lost 0 bases, and 13 bases lay between the germline ends. There are 16 residues in the CDR3. Germline CDR1 reads MGHRA; CDR2 reads YSYEKL. The DNA of the CDR3 is TGCGCCAGCAGCCCCTGGGTAGCTGACTCTGGAAACACCATATATTTT. It is translated as CASSPWVADSGNTIYF.

The chain carries TRBV18 and TRBJ2-7, with 8 bases that match TRBD1. CDR1 KGHSH and CDR2 LQKENI come from the germline V gene. The CDR3 loop spans 14 amino acids. Trimming removed 4 bases from V and 2 bases from J; junction bases left unmatched: 4. The CDR3, as DNA: TGTGCCAGCTCACAGGGACAGGAGCCCTACGAGCAGTACTTC. Its translation: CASSQGQEPYEQYF.

The CDR3 region has the DNA TGTGCCAGCAGCTTAGCTCGGGGGGTGGACAATGAGCAGTTCTTC. It yields the protein CASSLARGVDNEQFF. The chain carries TRBV7-7 and TRBJ2-1; 7 nucleotides match TRBD2. This CDR3 spans 15 amino acids. V was pared by 0 bases and J by 5 bases, with 4 bases of the junction left unmatched. Germline loops: CDR1 SSHAT, CDR2 FNYEAQ (reference sequence).

The chain is built from TRBV19 and TRBJ2-5, with D perhaps TRBD2 (5 bases). V was pared by 6 bases and J by 4 bases, with 18 bases between. In germline, CDR1 is LNHDA, CDR2 SQIVND (reference sequence). There are 15 residues in the CDR3. CDR3 nucleotides: TGTGCCAGTAGCAATTCCGGGTCAGGAGGAGAGACCCAGTACTTC. Residues: CASSNSGSGGETQYF. Looking up the rest from reference TRBV19 and TRBJ2-5 gives the full variable domain: DGGITQSPKYLFRKEGQNVTLSCEQNLNHDAMYWYRQDPGQGLRLIYYSQIVNDFQKGDIAEGYSVSREKKESFPLTVTSAQKNPTAFYLCASSNSGSGGETQYFGPGTRLLVL.

This chain joins TRBV27 and TRBJ1-1; D is ambiguous. Germline CDR1 MNHEY, CDR2 SMNVEV (reference sequence). The CDR3 consists of 13 residues. V lost 6 bases and J lost 6, with 14 bases in between. CDR3 bases: TGTGCCAGCAGCCCCTTTCGCCTAGCTGAAGCTTTCTTT. Its protein product is CASSPFRLAEAFF.

CDR3 nucleotide sequence: TGTGCCAGCAGACATTACTACGAGCAGTACTTC. Its protein is CASRHYYEQYF. The J gene is TRBJ2-7, the V gene TRBV11-2; the D is unclear. The V gene lost 6 bases and the J gene lost 3 bases, with 6 bases spanning the gap. Germline CDR1 is SGHAT and CDR2 is FQNNGV. The CDR3 is 11 residues long. Full variable domain (remainder filled in from reference TRBV11-2 and TRBJ2-7): EAGVAQSPRYKIIEKRQSVAFWCNPISGHATLYWYQQILGQGPKLLIQFQNNGVVDDSQLPKDRFSAERLKGVDSTLKIQPAKLEDSAVYLCASRHYYEQYFGPGTRLTVT.

The rearrangement joins TRBV7-9 to TRBJ2-7; TRBD1 is a possible D gene (6 bases). CDR1 and CDR2 (germline): SEHNR, FQNEAQ (reference sequence). Deletions cut 4 bases from V and 4 bases from J, with 20 bases between. This CDR3 region has 16 residues. In DNA form, the CDR3 reads TGTGCCAGCAGCTATTCAACGGGACACGCGCTGTACGAGCAGTACTTC. The encoded protein is CASSYSTGHALYEQYF.

This clone was recorded once. This chain connects TRBV28 to TRBJ1-5; TRBD1 agrees at 7 bases. V trimming: 4 bases; J trimming: 2 bases; junction bases outside the gene matches: 2. Germline V gene sequence: CDR1 MDHEN, CDR2 SYDVKM. The CDR3 extends over 14 amino acids. The CDR3 nucleotides read TGTGCCAGCAGTTCCCAGGGGGGCAATCAGCCCCAGCATTTT. Translating gives CASSSQGGNQPQHF.

This clone was picked up one time. The rearrangement uses TRBV18 and TRBJ1-3; 8 nucleotides line up with TRBD1. V lost 6 bases, J lost 3 bases, and 7 bases stayed unmatched. The CDR3 is 15 amino acids. Looked up from germline, CDR1 is KGHSH and CDR2 is LQKENI. CDR3 residues: CASSERTGNGNTIYF. DNA of the CDR3: TGTGCCAGCTCTGAAAGGACAGGGAATGGAAACACCATATATTTT. Full variable domain (missing parts from reference TRBV18 and TRBJ1-3): NAGVMQNPRHLVRRRGQEARLRCSPMKGHSHVYWYRQLPEEGLKFMVYLQKENIIDESGMPKERFSAEFPKEGPSILRIQQVVRGDSAAYFCASSERTGNGNTIYFGEGSWLTVV.

The rearrangement joins TRBV19 to TRBJ1-2; 8 bases line up with TRBD1. The CDR3 covers 14 residues. The junction had 6 bases not matched to a gene; V was cut back by 3 bases and J by 6 bases. Germline V gene data show CDR1 as LNHDA and CDR2 as SQIVND (reference sequence). The chain's CDR3 is CASSIEQGVNGYTF. CDR3 DNA sequence: TGTGCCAGTAGTATTGAACAGGGGGTTAATGGCTACACCTTC.

This clone has a single count. Other DNA sequences of this sample code for an identical CDR3. The chain couples TRBV19 to TRBJ1-1; a weak D match, TRBD1 (5 bases). CDR3 size: 14 residues. V lost 1 base, J lost 3 bases, and 9 bases lay in between. From germline, CDR1 is LNHDA and CDR2 SQIVND (reference sequence). Here the CDR3 reads CASSIGQGYTEAFF. CDR3 coding DNA: TGTGCCAGTAGTATAGGGCAGGGCTACACTGAAGCTTTCTTT.

This chain uses TRBV28 with TRBJ2-3; 9 positions agree with TRBD2. CDR3 length: 17 amino acids. The V segment lost 4 bases and the J segment 4 bases; nucleotides outside the gene matches: 12. Germline V gene sequence: CDR1 MDHEN, CDR2 SYDVKM. The CDR3: CASSSGTSPFLADTQYF. CDR3 DNA: TGTGCCAGCAGTTCCGGGACTAGCCCATTTCTGGCAGATACGCAGTATTTT.

The CDR3 spells CASTRQGGADTEAFF. In DNA, the CDR3 is TGTGCCAGCACGCGACAGGGAGGAGCGGACACTGAAGCTTTCTTT. The chain couples TRBV3-1 (or the pseudogene TRBV3-2) to TRBJ1-1; 7 nucleotides line up with TRBD1. Trimming took 7 bases from V and 3 from J; bases not matched to a gene: 11. CDR3 length: 15 residues. CDR1 LGHDT and CDR2 YNNKEL come from the germline V gene (reference sequence).

The chain carries TRBV12-3 or TRBV12-4 and TRBJ1-1; D possibly corresponds to TRBD1 (5 bases). The CDR3 spans 13 residues. The germline V and J ends were trimmed by 7 bases and 1 base, with 10 bases remaining between them. The CDR3 here is CASNEQGNTEAFF. CDR3 nucleotide sequence: TGTGCCAGCAACGAGCAGGGGAACACTGAAGCTTTCTTT.

The chain is built from TRBV20-1 and TRBJ1-1; D uncertain. The V and J ends lost 3 bases and 0 bases respectively, with 8 bases between them. This CDR3 is built from 13 residues. Looked up from germline, CDR1 is DFQATT and CDR2 is SNEGSKA (reference sequence). The CDR3 loop is CSASRTVNTEAFF. The CDR3 DNA reads TGCAGTGCTAGTCGGACTGTGAACACTGAAGCTTTCTTT.